The clone carrying this T cell receptor (beta chain) was found once. Its antigen is as yet unknown. Pooling was applied to second doses at about 4 or about 12 weeks. The data belong to a study of T cell responses to AZD1222 COVID-19 vaccine. Points from the study as a whole: Donor demographics were predominantly white British with a female majority; clonal diversity may be underestimated.

TCRdb's table, derived via immunoSEQ multiplex PCR, lists solely in-frame clones and lacks some. The sample carries 150,000 to 250,000 clones, 93% recorded once. This clonotype was obtained from an adult who received the AZD1222 COVID-19 vaccine. The sequences come from peripheral blood, collected 28 days after the second AZD1222 dose.

DNA of the CDR3: TGTGCCAGTAGTATCGTACAGCTTTCTCTCTATGGCTACACCTTC. Its translation: CASSIVQLSLYGYTF. The V gene is TRBV19, the J gene TRBJ1-2; D call uncertain. The CDR3 contains 15 residues. Trimming removed 3 bases from V and 4 bases from J, with 15 bases in between. Germline assignment: CDR1 LNHDA and CDR2 SQIVND (reference sequence).